The sequence of this T cell receptor beta chain was determined in a study of neurological immune-mediated disorders. The method for making cDNA was 5'RACE, and it used 10-nucleotide random UMIs. In TCRdb, the 5' RACE reads were re-called with MiXCR into one record per CDR3 protein. The table records around 100,000 distinct CDR3 sequences, roughly a tenth of them present only once. Findings and limits, study-wide: None of the CDR3 amino acid sequences of expanded clones recurred across subjects, suggesting private repertoires in all groups. Falling below healthy controls, multiple sclerosis showed the least TCR clonal expansion, while HTLV-1-associated myelopathy showed the most.

Time point meaning: longitudinal time-point 3. The unsorted libraries were generated from a total of 2 million PBMCs, which had been stored in RNAlater at -80 C. This clonotype has at least ten counts. Antigen unknown. Source material: PBMCs. The source of this sequence is a female donor with HTLV-1-associated myelopathy (HAM/TSP).

Here the CDR3 reads CASSYYGGNGYTF. The CDR3 nucleotides are TGTGCCAGCAGTTACTACGGGGGGAATGGCTACACCTTC. The chain recombines TRBV6-5 with TRBJ1-2; D is possibly TRBD1 (5 bases). CDR1 MNHEY and CDR2 SVGAGI come from the germline V gene. The CDR3 loop spans 13 amino acids. V shed 1 base and J shed 6 bases, with 9 bases lying between them.